This T cell receptor beta chain was recorded in a study of cytomegalovirus exposure and HLA in healthy donors. Overall study context: A later analysis reported the same platform for the roughly 120 validation repertoires and the roughly 700 first-cohort repertoires.

The CDR3 is 14 amino acids. V was trimmed by 5 bases and J by 0 bases, leaving 11 bases between them. Germline V lookup: CDR1 PRHDT, CDR2 FYEKMQ (reference sequence). The assay was immunoSEQ multiplex PCR, and TCRdb's table has in-frame clones only and misses some. In the table there are 220,000 or so clones, over 80% of which are singletons. Sequencing was carried out using PBMCs. The chain recombines TRBV13 with TRBJ2-7; D is unresolved. The origin of this receptor is a woman aged 30 to 39 in good health and CMV-seropositive. CDR3 DNA sequence: TGTGCCAGCAGCATCCGTGGTTTCTCCTACGAGCAGTACTTC. It encodes CASSIRGFSYEQYF.